Listed here are 7 T cell receptor beta chains from one sample, sequenced in a study of T-cell memory formation after mild COVID-19. TCRdb itself ran the 5' RACE reads through MiXCR, one entry per CDR3 protein. The profile shows 390,000 or so distinct CDR3 sequences, approximately 15% of them singletons. Sample: PBMCs or a T cell subset sorted from them (not recorded which). Receptor source: a man aged 18 to 30 who had mild COVID-19 (a few samples of this study predate the infection). Cell type and time point are not known.

J is TRBJ1-2 and V is TRBV5-1; no clear D. The CDR3 is 16 residues long. CDR1 and CDR2 from the germline V gene are SGHRS and YFSETQ. Trimming stripped 2 bases from V and 2 bases from J, with 16 bases between. CDR3 coding DNA: TGCGCCAGCAGCTTCATCCCCCTGACTGGCAACTATGGCTACACCTTC. Translating gives CASSFIPLTGNYGYTF.

The chain couples TRBV11-2 to TRBJ1-1; possible D gene TRBD1, 6 bases. The CDR3 is 15 amino acids. V gave up 5 bases and J gave up 0 bases, with 13 bases separating them. CDR1 is SGHAT and CDR2 is FQNNGV in the germline V gene. In DNA form, the CDR3 reads TGTGCCAGCAGCCCACGTAGGGGGATGAACACTGAAGCTTTCTTT. It codes for CASSPRRGMNTEAFF. The variable domain in full, with the rest retrieved from reference TRBV11-2 and TRBJ1-1, is EAGVAQSPRYKIIEKRQSVAFWCNPISGHATLYWYQQILGQGPKLLIQFQNNGVVDDSQLPKDRFSAERLKGVDSTLKIQPAKLEDSAVYLCASSPRRGMNTEAFFGQGTRLTVV.

This clonotype was observed a few times. The genes are TRBV4-1 and TRBJ2-3, with D perhaps TRBD2 (6 bases). The CDR3 consists of 16 residues. The germline V gene has CDR1 MGHRA and CDR2 YSYEKL. The ends were cut back, 4 bases at V and 0 bases at J, with 14 bases in the middle. The CDR3 sequence: CASSPTGGGSTDTQYF. The CDR3 DNA sequence: TGCGCCAGCAGCCCCACCGGTGGGGGGAGCACAGATACGCAGTATTTT.

This clonotype turned up a few times. The rearrangement links TRBV4-2 to TRBJ2-6, with 8 nucleotides matching TRBD1. Germline V CDR1 and CDR2: LGHNA, YNFKEQ. The trim removed 3 bases at V and 0 bases at J, leaving 10 bases unmatched. This CDR3 region has 19 residues. The CDR3, as DNA: TGTGCCAGCAGCCATGAATCGGGACAGGTATTCTCTGGGGCCAACGTCCTGACTTTC. Protein product: CASSHESGQVFSGANVLTF.

In this sample, this clonotype turned up a few times. The chain carries TRBV25-1 and TRBJ2-5, with D perhaps matching TRBD1 or TRBD2 (7 bases each). This CDR3 region has 14 residues. V shed 5 bases and J shed 5 bases, with 15 bases lying between them. Germline V gene data show CDR1 as MGHDK and CDR2 as SYGVNS. The CDR3 spells CASSWAGGEETQYF. CDR3 sequence (DNA): TGTGCCAGCAGTTGGGCAGGGGGGGAGGAGACCCAGTACTTC.

The V and J genes are TRBV12-3 or TRBV12-4 and TRBJ1-3; D call uncertain. This CDR3 comprises 15 residues. V was pared by 6 bases and J by 0 bases, with 12 bases between. Written as DNA, the CDR3 is TGTGCCAGCAGAGGAGACGGGAACTCTGGAAACACCATATATTTT. It codes for CASRGDGNSGNTIYF.

This clonotype was observed a few times. The chain uses TRBV9 and TRBJ1-6; D call uncertain. CDR1 SGDLS and CDR2 YYNGEE come from the germline V gene. V gave up 0 bases and J gave up 0 bases, with 10 bases separating them. The CDR3 loop spans 17 amino acids. The CDR3 region has the DNA TGTGCCAGCAGCGTAGAGGCGGGGAGCTCCTATAATTCACCCCTCCACTTT. Encoded protein: CASSVEAGSSYNSPLHF.